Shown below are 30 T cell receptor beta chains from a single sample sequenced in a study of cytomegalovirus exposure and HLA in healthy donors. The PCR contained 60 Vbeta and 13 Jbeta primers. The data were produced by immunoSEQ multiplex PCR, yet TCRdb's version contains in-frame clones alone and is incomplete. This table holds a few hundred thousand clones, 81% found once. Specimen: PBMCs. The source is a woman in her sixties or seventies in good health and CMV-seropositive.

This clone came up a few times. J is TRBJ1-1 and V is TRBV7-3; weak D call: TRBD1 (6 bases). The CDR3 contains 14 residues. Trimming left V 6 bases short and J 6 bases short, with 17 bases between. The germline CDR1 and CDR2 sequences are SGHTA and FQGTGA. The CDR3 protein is CASSYQGGCAEAFF. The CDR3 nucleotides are TGTGCCAGCAGTTATCAAGGGGGTTGCGCTGAAGCTTTCTTT.

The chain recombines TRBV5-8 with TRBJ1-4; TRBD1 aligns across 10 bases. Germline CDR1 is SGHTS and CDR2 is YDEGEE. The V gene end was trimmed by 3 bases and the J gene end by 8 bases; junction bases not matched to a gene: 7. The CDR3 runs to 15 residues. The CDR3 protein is CASSSTGGQGEKLFF. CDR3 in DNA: TGTGCCAGCAGCTCGACAGGGGGCCAGGGGGAAAAACTGTTTTTT.

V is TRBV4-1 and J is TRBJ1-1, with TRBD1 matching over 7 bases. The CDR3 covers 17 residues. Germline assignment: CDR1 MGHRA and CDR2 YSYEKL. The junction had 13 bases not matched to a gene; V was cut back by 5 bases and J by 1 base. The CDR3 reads CASSYKPIRQGNTEAFF. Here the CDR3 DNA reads TGCGCCAGCAGCTACAAACCGATTAGACAGGGGAACACTGAAGCTTTCTTT.

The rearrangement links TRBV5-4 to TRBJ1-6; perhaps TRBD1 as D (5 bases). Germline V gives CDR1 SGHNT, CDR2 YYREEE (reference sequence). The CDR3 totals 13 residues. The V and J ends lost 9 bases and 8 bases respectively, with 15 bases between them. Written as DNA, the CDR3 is TGTGCCAACGCGGCAGGGAGGGATTCACCCCTCCACTTT. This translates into CANAAGRDSPLHF.

The CDR3 DNA sequence: TGTGCCAGGCGGACAGGTTGGTGTCGTCAGCCCCAGCATTTT. Translation: CARRTGWCRQPQHF. The rearrangement links TRBV19 to TRBJ1-5; the match to TRBD1 covers 7 bases. CDR1 LNHDA and CDR2 SQIVND come from the germline V gene (reference sequence). The V gene end was trimmed by 9 bases and the J gene end by 6 bases; junction bases not matched to a gene: 11. This CDR3 has 14 residues.

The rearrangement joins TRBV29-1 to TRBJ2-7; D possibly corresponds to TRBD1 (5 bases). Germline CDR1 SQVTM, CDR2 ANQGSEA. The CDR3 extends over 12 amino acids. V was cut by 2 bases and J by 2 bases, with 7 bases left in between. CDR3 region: CSVETGPYEQYF. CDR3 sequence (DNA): TGCAGCGTTGAAACAGGTCCCTACGAGCAGTACTTC.

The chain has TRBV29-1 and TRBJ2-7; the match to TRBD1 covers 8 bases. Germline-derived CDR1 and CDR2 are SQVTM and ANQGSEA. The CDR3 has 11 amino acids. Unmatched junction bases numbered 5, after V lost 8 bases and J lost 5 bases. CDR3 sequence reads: CSFRDRNEQYF. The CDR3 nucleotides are TGCAGCTTCCGGGACAGGAACGAGCAGTACTTC.

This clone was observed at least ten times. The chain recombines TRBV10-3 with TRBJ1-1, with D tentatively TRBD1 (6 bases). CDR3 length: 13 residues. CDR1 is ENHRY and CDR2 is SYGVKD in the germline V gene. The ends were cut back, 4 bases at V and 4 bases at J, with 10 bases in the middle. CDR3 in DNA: TGTGCCATCAGTGTGGTAGGGGGCACTGAAGCTTTCTTT. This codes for CAISVVGGTEAFF.

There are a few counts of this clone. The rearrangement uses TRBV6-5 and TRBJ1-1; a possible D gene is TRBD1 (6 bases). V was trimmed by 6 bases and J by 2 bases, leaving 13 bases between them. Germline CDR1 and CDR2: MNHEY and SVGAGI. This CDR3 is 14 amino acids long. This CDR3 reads CASRAGTSNTEAFF. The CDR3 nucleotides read TGTGCCAGCAGGGCCGGGACAAGTAACACTGAAGCTTTCTTT.

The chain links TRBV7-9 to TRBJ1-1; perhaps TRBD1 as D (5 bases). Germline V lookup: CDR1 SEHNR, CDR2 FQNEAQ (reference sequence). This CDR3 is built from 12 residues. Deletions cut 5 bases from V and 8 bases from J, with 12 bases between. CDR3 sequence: CASSGGTREAFF. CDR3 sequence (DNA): TGTGCCAGCAGCGGGGGGACGAGGGAAGCTTTCTTT.

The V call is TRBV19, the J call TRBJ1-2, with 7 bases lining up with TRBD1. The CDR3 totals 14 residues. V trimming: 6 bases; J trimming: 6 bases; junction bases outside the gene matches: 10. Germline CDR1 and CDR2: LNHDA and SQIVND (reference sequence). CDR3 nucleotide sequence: TGTGCCAGTAGACTCCTCGCCAGGGGGAATGGCTACACCTTC. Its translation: CASRLLARGNGYTF.

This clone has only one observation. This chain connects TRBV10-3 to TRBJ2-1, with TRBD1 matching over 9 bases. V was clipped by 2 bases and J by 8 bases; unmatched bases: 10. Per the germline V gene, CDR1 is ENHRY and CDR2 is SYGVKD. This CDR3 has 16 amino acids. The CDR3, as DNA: TGTGCCATCAGTGAGGATTTGGGACAGGGTCGACATGAGCAGTTCTTC. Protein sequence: CAISEDLGQGRHEQFF.

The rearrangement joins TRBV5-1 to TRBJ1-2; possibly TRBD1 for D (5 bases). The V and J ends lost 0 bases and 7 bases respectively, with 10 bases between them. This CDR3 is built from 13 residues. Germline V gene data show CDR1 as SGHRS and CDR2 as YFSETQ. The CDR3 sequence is CASSLETVGGYTF. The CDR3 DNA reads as TGCGCCAGCAGCTTGGAGACAGTCGGTGGCTACACCTTC.

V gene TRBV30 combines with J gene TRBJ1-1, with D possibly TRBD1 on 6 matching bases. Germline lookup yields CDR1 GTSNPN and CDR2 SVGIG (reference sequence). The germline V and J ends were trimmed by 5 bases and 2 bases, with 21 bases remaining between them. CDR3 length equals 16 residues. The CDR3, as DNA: TGTGCCTGGGAGCCAGTTAGCAACAGGGCAAACACTGAAGCTTTCTTT. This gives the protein CAWEPVSNRANTEAFF.

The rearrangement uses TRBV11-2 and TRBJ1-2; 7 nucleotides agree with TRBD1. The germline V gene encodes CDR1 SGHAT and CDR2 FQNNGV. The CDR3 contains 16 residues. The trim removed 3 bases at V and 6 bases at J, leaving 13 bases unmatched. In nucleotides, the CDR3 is TGTGCCAGCAGCTTTGGGCGGGACAGCATACACCATGGCTACACCTTC. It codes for CASSFGRDSIHHGYTF.

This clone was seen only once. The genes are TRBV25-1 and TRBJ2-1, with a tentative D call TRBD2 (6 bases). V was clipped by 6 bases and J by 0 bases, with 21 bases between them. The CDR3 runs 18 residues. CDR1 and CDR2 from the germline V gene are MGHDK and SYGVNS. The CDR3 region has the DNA TGTGCCAGCAGCCGCTTGGGTTCGGGCGGGGCCTCCTACAATGAGCAGTTCTTC. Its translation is CASSRLGSGGASYNEQFF.

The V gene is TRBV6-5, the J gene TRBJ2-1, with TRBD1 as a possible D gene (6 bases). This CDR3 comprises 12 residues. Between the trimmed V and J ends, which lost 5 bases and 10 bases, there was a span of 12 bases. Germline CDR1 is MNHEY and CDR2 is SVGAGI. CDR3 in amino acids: CASSHTGFEQFF. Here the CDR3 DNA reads TGTGCCAGCAGTCATACAGGGTTCGAGCAGTTCTTC.

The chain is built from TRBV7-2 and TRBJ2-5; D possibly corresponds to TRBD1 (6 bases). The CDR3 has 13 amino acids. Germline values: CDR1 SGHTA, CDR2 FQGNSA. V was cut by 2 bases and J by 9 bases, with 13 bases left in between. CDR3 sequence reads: CASSLSGDVPQYF. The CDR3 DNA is TGTGCCAGCAGCTTATCAGGGGATGTACCCCAGTACTTC.

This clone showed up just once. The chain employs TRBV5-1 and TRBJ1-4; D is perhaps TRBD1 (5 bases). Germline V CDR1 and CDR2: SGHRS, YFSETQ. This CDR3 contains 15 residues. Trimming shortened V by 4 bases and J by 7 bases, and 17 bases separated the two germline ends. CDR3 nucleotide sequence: TGCGCCAGCAGCACGGACGGACACGTCCTTGAAAAACTGTTTTTT. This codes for CASSTDGHVLEKLFF.

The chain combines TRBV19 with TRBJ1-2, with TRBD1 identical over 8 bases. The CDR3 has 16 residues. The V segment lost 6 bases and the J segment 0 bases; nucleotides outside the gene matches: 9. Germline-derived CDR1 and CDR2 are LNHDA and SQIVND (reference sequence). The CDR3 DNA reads TGTGCCAGTAGCCTACCGGGACAGGCGTCTAACTATGGCTACACCTTC. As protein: CASSLPGQASNYGYTF.

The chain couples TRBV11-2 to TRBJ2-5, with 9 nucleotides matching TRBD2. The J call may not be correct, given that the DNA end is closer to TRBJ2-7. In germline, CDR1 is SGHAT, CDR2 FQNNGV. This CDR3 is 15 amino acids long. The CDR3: CASSLASGAPYEQYF. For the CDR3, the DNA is TGTGCCAGCAGCTTAGCTAGCGGGGCTCCCTACGAGCAGTACTTC.

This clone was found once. The CDR3 DNA is TGTGCCAGCAGCCCCCGCAGGGGAATGAACACTGAAGCTTTCTTT. It codes for CASSPRRGMNTEAFF. V and J are TRBV9 and TRBJ1-1; D is possibly TRBD1 (6 bases). Germline CDR1 and CDR2: SGDLS and YYNGEE. This CDR3 is built from 15 residues. Trimming removed 4 bases at V and 0 bases at J, with 13 bases between. The variable domain in full, with the rest retrieved from reference TRBV9 and TRBJ1-1, is DSGVTQTPKHLITATGQRVTLRCSPRSGDLSVYWYQQSLDQGLQFLIQYYNGEERAKGNILERFSAQQFPDLHSELNLSSLELGDSALYFCASSPRRGMNTEAFFGQGTRLTVV.

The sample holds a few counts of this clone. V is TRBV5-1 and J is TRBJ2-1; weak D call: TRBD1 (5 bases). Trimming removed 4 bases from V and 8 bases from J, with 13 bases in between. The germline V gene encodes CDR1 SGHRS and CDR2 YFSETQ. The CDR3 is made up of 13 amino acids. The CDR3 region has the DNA TGCGCCAGCAGCGTCGACAGTGTCCATGAGCAGTTCTTC. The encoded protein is CASSVDSVHEQFF.

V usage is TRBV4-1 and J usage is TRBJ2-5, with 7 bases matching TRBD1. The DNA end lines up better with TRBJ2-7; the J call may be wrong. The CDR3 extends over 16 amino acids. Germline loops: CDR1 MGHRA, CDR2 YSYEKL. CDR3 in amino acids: CASSQDPRTGLYEQYF. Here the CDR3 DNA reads TGCGCCAGCAGCCAAGATCCGCGGACAGGACTCTACGAGCAGTACTTC.

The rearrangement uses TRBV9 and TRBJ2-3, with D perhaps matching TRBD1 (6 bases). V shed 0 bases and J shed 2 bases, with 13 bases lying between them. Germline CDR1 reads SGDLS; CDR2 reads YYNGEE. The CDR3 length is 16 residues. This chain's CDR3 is CASSVGVRGDTDTQYF. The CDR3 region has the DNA TGTGCCAGCAGCGTAGGAGTCAGGGGAGACACAGATACGCAGTATTTT.

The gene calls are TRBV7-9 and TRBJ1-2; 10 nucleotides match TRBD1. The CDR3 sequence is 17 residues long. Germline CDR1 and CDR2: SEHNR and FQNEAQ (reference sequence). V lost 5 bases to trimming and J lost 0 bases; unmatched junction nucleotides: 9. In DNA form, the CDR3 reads TGTGCCAGCAGCCTGTGGGGACAGGGGCACGCTAACTATGGCTACACCTTC. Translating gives CASSLWGQGHANYGYTF.

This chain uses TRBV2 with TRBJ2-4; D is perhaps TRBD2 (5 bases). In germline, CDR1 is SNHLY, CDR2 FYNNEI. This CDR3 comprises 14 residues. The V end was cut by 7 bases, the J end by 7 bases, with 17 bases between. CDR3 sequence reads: CASNLLAWSNIQYF. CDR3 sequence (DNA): TGTGCCAGCAACCTCCTAGCTTGGAGTAACATTCAGTACTTC. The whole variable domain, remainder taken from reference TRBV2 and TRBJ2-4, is EPEVTQTPSHQVTQMGQEVILRCVPISNHLYFYWYRQILGQKVEFLVSFYNNEISEKSEIFDDQFSVERPDGSNFTLKIRSTKLEDSAMYFCASNLLAWSNIQYFGAGTRLSVL.

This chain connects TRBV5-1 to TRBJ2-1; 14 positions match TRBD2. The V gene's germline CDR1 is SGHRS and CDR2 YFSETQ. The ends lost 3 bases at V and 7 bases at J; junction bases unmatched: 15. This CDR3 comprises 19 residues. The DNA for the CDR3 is TGCGCCAGCAGCTCGGGACTAGCGGGAGCCTCACGATCCTCAAATGAGCAGTTCTTC. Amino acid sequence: CASSSGLAGASRSSNEQFF.

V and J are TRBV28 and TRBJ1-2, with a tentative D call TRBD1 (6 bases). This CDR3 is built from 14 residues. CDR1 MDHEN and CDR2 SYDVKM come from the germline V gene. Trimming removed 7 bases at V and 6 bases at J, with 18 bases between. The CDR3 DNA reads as TGTGCCAGCATCATCCAGGGGAAGTTAAATGGCTACACCTTC. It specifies CASIIQGKLNGYTF.

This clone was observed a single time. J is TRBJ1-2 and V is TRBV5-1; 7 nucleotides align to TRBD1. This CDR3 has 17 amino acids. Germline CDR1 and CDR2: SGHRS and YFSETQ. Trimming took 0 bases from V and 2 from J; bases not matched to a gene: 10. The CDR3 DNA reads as TGCGCCAGCAGCTTGGATACCGGGACAGCATTAAACTATGGCTACACCTTC. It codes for CASSLDTGTALNYGYTF. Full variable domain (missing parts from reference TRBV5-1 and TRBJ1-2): KAGVTQTPRYLIKTRGQQVTLSCSPISGHRSVSWYQQTPGQGLQFLFEYFSETQRNKGNFPGRFSGRQFSNSRSEMNVSTLELGDSALYLCASSLDTGTALNYGYTFGSGTRLTVV.